This T cell receptor beta chain was observed in a study of breast tumors, draining lymph nodes, adjacent tissues. Whole-study results and caveats: Compared with lymph nodes, tumors were less diverse; compared with nontumor tissue, more.

This clonotype was detected ten times or more. Its specificity is unknown. TCRdb ran MiXCR on the multiplex PCR reads and lists one entry per CDR3 protein. The sample shows fewer than 80,000 distinct CDR3 sequences, around two fifths of them seen only once. The clonotype comes from a female donor with breast cancer. Some clones in this sample may be carry-over from other donors' samples. Material: breast tumor tissue.

The CDR3 region has the DNA TGTGCCAGCAGCTTAGGTGGGGGAGCGGCGGGGGGGAAACAAGAGACCCAGTACTTC. Amino acids: CASSLGGGAAGGKQETQYF. The chain combines TRBV7-3 with TRBJ2-5; TRBD2 aligns across 9 bases. The CDR3 runs to 19 residues. Trimming cost V 2 bases and J 2 bases; bases outside gene matches: 15. In germline, CDR1 is SGHTA, CDR2 FQGTGA.